This TCR beta chain was sequenced for a study of shared clonotypes between healthy human individuals (dated by TCRdb to 2019 to 2021). Notes on the research overall: Two women and a few men aged 18 to 49 years were included in the cohort. Per donor, three plates each were used for CD4 naive and CD4 memory, two for CD8 naive, and one for CD8 memory. Blood TCR repertoires of about five healthy adults were deeply sequenced to estimate repertoire size and the extent of clonotype sharing between individuals. Libraries were prepared and TCR repertoires were sequenced by different laboratories using diverse techniques, in order to increase sequencing depth and limit assay-specific biases. Between about 0.85 and 8.9 billion PBMCs per donor were obtained by leukapheresis.

Overall study outcomes, separate from this receptor: Because the study included only a small number of donors, the genetic and exposure-history diversity represented was limited. Pairwise subsampling indicated that sequencing depth was expected to affect the degree of clonotype sharing among donors. Clonotypes shared by all four sorted-subset donors showed higher generation probabilities than non-shared clonotypes. Sampling was limited to blood, and TCR repertoires in tissue likely differ from TCR repertoires in blood. Larger estimated clonotype richness was generally found for naive subsets than for memory subsets. Sharing across several donors was observed for around 4.8% of naive CD4, less than 4% of naive CD8, roughly 2.4% of memory CD4, and around 0.4% of memory CD8 clonotypes. Rarefaction of sorted-subset datasets indicated incomplete sequencing despite the large sequencing depth.

CDR3 length: 14 amino acids, cysteine to phenylalanine. Solely the CDR3 DNA is kept, with 42 bases framed from the first base. V loses 4 bases at its end and J loses 3 bases; junction bases beyond the gene matches: 4. The CDR1 and CDR2 encoded by the germline V gene (reference sequence) are LNHDA and SQIVND. TCR CDR3 regions were amplified from genomic DNA by multiplex PCR using the deep immunoSEQ assay. Genomic DNA extracted from each cell subset was distributed evenly over all wells of several immunoSEQ 96-well plates, and each plate served as one replicate. For sorted subsets, roughly 200 ng of genomic DNA, equivalent to roughly 33,000 T cell genomes, went into each replicate PCR. The purified libraries were quantified using a Qubit 3.0 fluorometer, sized with a Bioanalyzer 2100, and then quantified again using the KAPA Library Quantification kit. Every immunoSEQ 96-well plate was sequenced on a separate single-read 150-cycle Illumina NextSeq 550 flow cell. The study's own analysis went as follows. Because only junctional sequences without quality scores were contained in the immunoSEQ output, filtering matching that applied to full-length reads could not be performed. Sequences were annotated with PyIR, a Python wrapper for IgBLAST v1.9, and V/J genes and CDR3 were assigned using IMGT germline references. Any read was removed if the V/J assignment was weak (E-value above 1e-6), the CDR3 was missing, or the read contained stop codons, out-of-frame junctions, or ambiguous translated residues. A V3J clonotype was defined by an identical inferred V gene, J gene, and CDR3 amino acid sequence. Percentage overlap between repertoires was computed as shared unique clonotypes divided by the size of the smaller repertoire. Repertoire richness was assessed with RTK rarefaction, the Chao1 estimator, and Recon v2.1 estimates of unobserved clonotypes. Generation probabilities were computed with OLGA for all TCRbeta clonotypes obtained by the gDNA method from a handful of donors. In its TCRdb copy, this immuneACCESS table keeps in-frame sequences only and misses some clones. Where compared with another copy, unresolved V genes explain less than half of these, and the others have no known cause. V and J calls and clone size follow that table, whereas D and trimming were derived from the DNA. The sample profile shows roughly 2 million clones; less than 95% of them were found once. The ten largest clones add up to 0.9% to 1.4% of the sample.

This clone was counted a single time. Its antigen specificity is not known. Per-base qualities were not stored, and no clone one base away is much larger. CD8 naive samples consisted of CD45RO-negative cells that were positively selected for CCR7, yielding a CD45RA+CCR7+ population without TemRA cells. The donors were healthy, HIV-negative adults with no recently reported acute infections or vaccinations. All donors were Caucasian adults living in Nashville, Tennessee, USA. Blood was obtained by leukapheresis, after which PBMCs were separated by Ficoll-Histopaque density gradient centrifugation and cryopreserved in liquid nitrogen vapor phase. Purity and quantity of every magnetically sorted T cell population were checked by analytical flow cytometry. Each sorted fraction had its genomic DNA isolated and then quantified by UV absorbance on a Nanodrop 2000c.

The receptor chain draws on TRBV19 and TRBJ2-7, with TRBD1 matching 9 junction bases. The receptor's source is a man between 18 and 35 years old in good health. Sequencing was carried out using naive CD8+ T cells sorted from blood. Reading the label with the study, this specimen's cell subset or site is: CD45RA+CCR7+. The CDR3 corresponds to CASSRGQGSYEQYF. The sequenced DNA: TGTGCCAGTAGTAGGGGACAGGGTAGCTACGAGCAGTACTTC.